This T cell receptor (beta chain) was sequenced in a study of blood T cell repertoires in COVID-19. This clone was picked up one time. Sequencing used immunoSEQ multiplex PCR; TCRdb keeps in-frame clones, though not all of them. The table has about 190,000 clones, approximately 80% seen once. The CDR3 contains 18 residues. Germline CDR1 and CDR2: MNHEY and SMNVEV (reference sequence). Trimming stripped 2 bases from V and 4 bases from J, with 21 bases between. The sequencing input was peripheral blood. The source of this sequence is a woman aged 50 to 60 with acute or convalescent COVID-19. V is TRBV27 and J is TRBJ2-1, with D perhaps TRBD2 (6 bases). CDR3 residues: CASSLGRTGTGDYNEQFF. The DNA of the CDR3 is TGTGCCAGCAGTTTAGGACGGACCGGGACTGGGGATTACAATGAGCAGTTCTTC.